The clone carrying this T cell receptor (beta chain) was observed a handful of times. Its matching antigen is unknown. RNA, once extracted, was reverse transcribed into cDNA for use as the sequencing template. Data came from immunoSEQ multiplex PCR; TCRdb stores just in-frame clones and leaves some out. The table shows around 100,000 clones, with less than 70% occurring only once. This entry belongs to a study of CD8+ T cells in alopecia areata. Findings and limits, study-wide: Scalp sample sequencing also detects resident alphabeta T cells of normal skin.

Sorted out of PBMCs were CD4+ T cells and CD8+ T cells. V was shortened by 5 bases and J by 1 base, with 13 bases between the two germline ends. The germline gives CDR1 MNHEY, CDR2 SVGAGI. This CDR3 region has 15 residues. This chain uses TRBV6-5 with TRBJ2-3; weak D call: TRBD2 (6 bases). Material for sequencing was CD4+ T cells sorted from blood. This sequence was found in a human donor in good health. The CDR3 here is CASSGRGGGTDTQYF. DNA for the CDR3: TGTGCCAGCAGTGGGCGGGGTGGCGGCACAGATACGCAGTATTTT.